This entry lists 21 T cell receptor beta chains sequenced from one sample in a study of CD8+CD57+ T cells in acquired aplastic anemia. All sequencing subjects had displayed CD8+CD57+ cell expansion on flow cytometry. Genomic DNA constituted the template upon which TCR beta VDJ and CDR3 profiling was performed. TCRdb used MiXCR to reprocess the reads, holding one entry per CDR3 protein. The repertoire holds more than 150,000 distinct CDR3 sequences, with around half as singletons. The sequenced sample was sorted CD4+, CD8+, or CD8+CD57+ T cells (not recorded which) from PBMCs. Receptors originate from a human donor with aplastic anemia.

Ten or more counts support this clonotype. The rearrangement uses TRBV24-1 and TRBJ2-1; TRBD2 agrees at 8 bases. This CDR3 is 16 amino acids long. Per germline, CDR1 KGHDR and CDR2 SFDVKD. With V trimmed by 4 bases and J by 1 base, 5 bases remained unmatched. CDR3 nucleotides: TGTGCCACCAGTGACCACAGACTAGCGTCCTACAATGAGCAGTTCTTC. Its protein is CATSDHRLASYNEQFF.

This clonotype was seen ten or more times. This rearrangement joins TRBV11-2 to TRBJ1-5, with no clear D. V lost 3 bases, J lost 11 bases, and 14 bases lay in between. The CDR3 length is 13 residues. CDR1 SGHAT and CDR2 FQNNGV come from the germline V gene. The CDR3: CASSFGERESQHF. The CDR3 nucleotides read TGTGCCAGCAGCTTCGGAGAGAGGGAGTCCCAGCATTTT.

This clonotype was recorded at least ten times. The chain is built from TRBV29-1 and TRBJ2-3; unclear D gene. CDR1 and CDR2 from the germline V gene are SQVTM and ANQGSEA. The CDR3 extends over 12 amino acids. Trimming removed 4 bases at V and 0 bases at J, with 5 bases between. The CDR3 loop is CSVVVSTDTQYF. The DNA for the CDR3 is TGCAGCGTTGTGGTCAGCACAGATACGCAGTATTTT.

The V gene is TRBV7-3, the J gene TRBJ1-2, with D unresolved. Per the germline V gene, CDR1 is SGHTA and CDR2 is FQGTGA. CDR3 size: 12 residues. V was cut by 2 bases and J by 5 bases, with 6 bases left in between. CDR3 residues: CASSLEWYGYTF. CDR3 nucleotides: TGTGCCAGCAGCTTAGAGTGGTATGGCTACACCTTC.

The V call is TRBV20-1, the J call TRBJ1-1; 8 nucleotides align to TRBD1. Per the germline V gene, CDR1 is DFQATT and CDR2 is SNEGSKA (reference sequence). The CDR3 is 12 amino acids. V trimming: 6 bases; J trimming: 4 bases; junction bases outside the gene matches: 4. The CDR3 is CSASQGVTEAFF. In DNA form, the CDR3 reads TGCAGTGCCTCACAGGGGGTCACTGAAGCTTTCTTT.

V is TRBV9 and J is TRBJ1-2; possibly TRBD1 for D (6 bases). The CDR3 totals 16 residues. CDR1 is SGDLS, CDR2 YYNGEE, per germline. Trimming took 4 bases from V and 7 from J, leaving 23 bases between them. This chain's CDR3 is CASSTTTLDGQIGYTF. DNA for the CDR3: TGTGCCAGCAGCACAACCACGCTAGACGGACAGATTGGCTACACCTTC.

This rearrangement joins TRBV15 to TRBJ2-4, with a weak D call TRBD2 (6 bases). With 2 bases removed from V and 0 bases from J, the gap between germline ends came to 11 bases. Germline V CDR1 and CDR2: LNHNV, YYDKDF (reference sequence). This CDR3 has 16 amino acids. The CDR3 bases are TGTGCCACCAGCAGAATGGGACTCGTAGCCAAAAACATTCAGTACTTC. This codes for CATSRMGLVAKNIQYF.

This clonotype was seen many times. The chain links TRBV20-1 to TRBJ2-1; the D call may be TRBD1 or TRBD2 (5 bases each). The CDR3 is made up of 15 amino acids. Trimming left V 1 base short and J 8 bases short, with 18 bases between. Germline CDR1 is DFQATT and CDR2 is SNEGSKA (reference sequence). Written as DNA, the CDR3 is TGCAGTGCTAGAGCGACCGGGACGATGGGCGATGAGCAGTTCTTC. Protein sequence: CSARATGTMGDEQFF.

This rearrangement joins TRBV7-9 to TRBJ2-5, with 11 bases fitting TRBD2. Germline CDR1 reads SEHNR; CDR2 reads FQNEAQ (reference sequence). The V gene end was trimmed by 5 bases and the J gene end by 0 bases; junction bases not matched to a gene: 8. This CDR3 has 17 residues. CDR3 nucleotide sequence: TGTGCCAGCAGCCCCACTAGCGGGAGATGGGACCAAGAGACCCAGTACTTC. Residues: CASSPTSGRWDQETQYF.

The sample holds many counts of this clonotype. This rearrangement joins TRBV6-1 to TRBJ1-6; 7 bases are a match to TRBD1. Germline V gene sequence: CDR1 MNHNS, CDR2 SASEGT. There are 13 residues in the CDR3. Losses at the gene ends were 4 bases for V and 8 bases for J; bases not matched to a gene: 2. The DNA of the CDR3 is TGTGCCAGCAGTGTCCAGGGGGATTCACCCCTCCACTTT. It is translated as CASSVQGDSPLHF.

This sequence joins TRBV6-2 or TRBV6-3 and TRBJ2-5; D possibly corresponds to TRBD2 (5 bases). This CDR3 region has 15 residues. Between the trimmed V and J ends, which lost 2 bases and 4 bases, there was a span of 14 bases. Germline CDR1 and CDR2: MNHEY and SVGEGT. In nucleotides, the CDR3 is TGTGCCAGCAGTTACCGGATAGCGAGAGGAGAGACCCAGTACTTC. It encodes CASSYRIARGETQYF.

By sample share, this clonotype is medium-sized. This chain links TRBV20-1 with TRBJ2-7; 8 nucleotides align to TRBD1. Trimming took 0 bases from V and 1 from J; bases not matched to a gene: 2. Germline assignment: CDR1 DFQATT and CDR2 SNEGSKA (reference sequence). CDR3 length: 14 amino acids. CDR3: CSARDDRGSYEQYF. As DNA, the CDR3 is TGCAGTGCTAGAGATGACAGGGGATCCTACGAGCAGTACTTC.

V is TRBV7-2 and J is TRBJ1-4; TRBD1 might be the D (5 bases). Between the trimmed V and J ends, which lost 5 bases and 8 bases, there was a span of 24 bases. Germline V gene sequence: CDR1 SGHTA, CDR2 FQGNSA. This CDR3 contains 17 residues. CDR3 protein: CASSPPGPIGVGEKLFF. The CDR3 DNA reads as TGTGCCAGCAGCCCACCGGGACCGATTGGGGTGGGCGAAAAACTGTTTTTT.

In this sample, this clonotype turned up once. The chain employs TRBV5-6 and TRBJ2-5, with a tentative D call TRBD1 (6 bases). This CDR3 spans 15 amino acids. Germline CDR1 is SGHDT and CDR2 is YYEEEE. Trimming removed 2 bases from V and 5 bases from J, with 16 bases in between. The CDR3 protein is CASSLSGGVRETQYF. The CDR3 DNA reads as TGTGCCAGCAGCTTATCTGGGGGCGTCAGGGAGACCCAGTACTTC.

The chain joins TRBV15 to TRBJ2-5; D is unclear. Germline values: CDR1 LNHNV, CDR2 YYDKDF (reference sequence). V was shortened by 1 base and J by 4 bases, with 13 bases between the two germline ends. CDR3 length: 15 amino acids. The CDR3 spells CATSRGLGWLETQYF. The CDR3 DNA follows: TGTGCCACCAGCAGAGGGCTAGGCTGGTTAGAGACCCAGTACTTC.

This clonotype was recorded many times. V is TRBV10-3 and J is TRBJ2-3, with 8 bases fitting TRBD2. Germline loops: CDR1 ENHRY, CDR2 SYGVKD. CDR3 length equals 18 residues. With V trimmed by 10 bases and J by 0 bases, 18 bases remained unmatched. The CDR3 protein is CASRKVAGRGISTDTQYF. DNA of the CDR3: TGTGCCAGCAGGAAAGTAGCGGGACGAGGGATTAGCACAGATACGCAGTATTTT.

The sample holds many counts of this clonotype. The genes are TRBV28 and TRBJ1-2, with TRBD1 matching over 10 bases. Germline V CDR1 and CDR2: MDHEN, SYDVKM. This CDR3 comprises 13 residues. J was trimmed by 8 bases and V by 4 bases; bases with no gene match: 4. CDR3 sequence: CASSSGQGRGYTF. The CDR3 DNA sequence: TGTGCCAGCAGTTCGGGACAGGGGCGAGGCTACACCTTC.

This clonotype was seen many times. This chain links TRBV20-1 with TRBJ2-3, with TRBD2 matching 16 bases. Germline V gives CDR1 DFQATT, CDR2 SNEGSKA (reference sequence). This CDR3 spans 17 amino acids. J lost 2 bases, V lost 3 bases, and 5 bases had no gene match. CDR3 bases: TGCAGTGCTAGTGGCGGGACTAGCGGGGGGGACACAGATACGCAGTATTTT. Translated: CSASGGTSGGDTDTQYF.

At least ten counts were recorded for this clonotype. J is TRBJ2-3 and V is TRBV20-1; no reliable D call. Between the trimmed V and J ends, which lost 3 bases and 6 bases, there was a span of 10 bases. The CDR3 has 12 residues. Germline V gene sequence: CDR1 DFQATT, CDR2 SNEGSKA (reference sequence). The CDR3 is CSASRFLDTQYF. The CDR3 bases are TGCAGTGCTAGCCGGTTCTTGGATACGCAGTATTTT.

The V call is TRBV19, the J call TRBJ2-5; unclear D gene. This CDR3 is 13 amino acids long. The V end was cut by 3 bases, the J end by 3 bases, with 8 bases between. Germline CDR1 reads LNHDA; CDR2 reads SQIVND (reference sequence). The chain's CDR3 is CASSISREETQYF. CDR3 DNA sequence: TGTGCCAGTAGTATTTCTAGGGAAGAGACCCAGTACTTC.

This chain links TRBV7-2 with TRBJ2-3, with 8 bases fitting TRBD1. The germline V gene encodes CDR1 SGHTA and CDR2 FQGNSA. V lost 4 bases and J lost 4; bases outside the gene matches: 4. This CDR3 region has 14 residues. This chain's CDR3 is CASSSDRAADTQYF. Written as DNA, the CDR3 is TGTGCCAGCAGCTCGGACAGGGCCGCAGATACGCAGTATTTT.